This TCR beta chain was captured by sequencing in a study of OX40 agonist ivuxolimab in advanced cancers. Study context: Partial responses occurred in Three dose-escalation patients, one with hepatocellular carcinoma and two with cutaneous melanoma.

Patients who had autoimmune disease history or got systemic immunosuppression were left out. Worth noting for this clone: The antigen is not known.

Sequencing used immunoSEQ multiplex PCR; TCRdb keeps in-frame clones, though not all of them. Of approximately 94,000 clones listed, about 90% are singletons. General study points: With doses of 0.1-3.0 mg/kg, partial responders showed among the lowest clonal expansion.

This CDR3 is built from 15 residues. The junction had 2 bases not matched to a gene; V was cut back by 2 bases and J by 2 bases. Germline assignment: CDR1 MNHEY and CDR2 SVGAGI. This receptor was identified in an adult with an advanced solid tumor such as melanoma, head and neck, liver or kidney cancer. The source was CD4+ or CD8+ T cells sorted from blood, collected in a trial of the OX40 agonist ivuxolimab. This sequence joins TRBV6-5 and TRBJ2-7, with 11 bases fitting TRBD1. CDR3 bases: TGTGCCAGCAGTTACCTGGGACAGGGGGCCTACGAGCAGTACTTC. This encodes CASSYLGQGAYEQYF.